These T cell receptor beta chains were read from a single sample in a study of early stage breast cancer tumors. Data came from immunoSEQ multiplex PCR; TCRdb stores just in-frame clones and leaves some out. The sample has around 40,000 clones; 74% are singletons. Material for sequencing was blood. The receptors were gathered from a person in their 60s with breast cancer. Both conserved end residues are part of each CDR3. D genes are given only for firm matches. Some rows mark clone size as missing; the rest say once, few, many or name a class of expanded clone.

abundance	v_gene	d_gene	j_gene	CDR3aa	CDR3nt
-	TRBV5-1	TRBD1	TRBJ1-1	CASRIGGTGNTEAFF	TGCGCCAGCAGGATTGGGGGGACAGGGAACACTGAAGCTTTCTTT
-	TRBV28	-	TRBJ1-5	CASSLFGAQPQHF	TGTGCCAGCAGTTTATTCGGGGCCCAGCCCCAGCATTTT
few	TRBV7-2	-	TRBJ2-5	CASSLAQGLLQETQYF	TGTGCCAGCAGCTTAGCGCAGGGATTACTCCAAGAGACCCAGTACTTC
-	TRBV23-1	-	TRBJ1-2	CASSHGYGYTF	TGCGCCAGCAGTCACGGATATGGCTACACCTTC
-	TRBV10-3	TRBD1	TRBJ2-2	CATQPGQGAIGELFF	TGTGCCACTCAACCGGGACAGGGGGCAATCGGGGAGCTGTTTTTT
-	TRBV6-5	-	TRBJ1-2	CASSLNRDTTYGYTF	TGTGCCAGCAGCCTTAATAGGGACACCACCTATGGCTACACCTTC
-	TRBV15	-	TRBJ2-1	CATSEALVGEQFF	TGTGCCACCAGCGAAGCCTTAGTAGGTGAGCAGTTCTTC
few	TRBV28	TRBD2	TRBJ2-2	CASRLAGGAGTGELFF	TGTGCCAGCAGACTAGCGGGAGGGGCTGGGACCGGGGAGCTGTTTTTT
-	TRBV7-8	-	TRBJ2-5	CASFPLEGRRTQYF	TGTGCCAGCTTCCCCTTAGAGGGTCGGAGGACCCAGTACTTC
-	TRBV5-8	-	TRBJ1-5	CASSFSGVSNQPQHF	TGTGCCAGCAGCTTCTCGGGGGTTAGCAATCAGCCCCAGCATTTT
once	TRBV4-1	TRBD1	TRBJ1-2	CASSHPGAGGGYTF	TGCGCCAGCAGCCACCCTGGGGCAGGGGGTGGCTACACCTTC
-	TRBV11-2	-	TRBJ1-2	CASSGGYGYTF	TGTGCCAGCAGTGGAGGGTATGGCTACACCTTC
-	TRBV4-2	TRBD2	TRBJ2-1	CASSQERAGLYNEQFF	TGTGCCAGCAGCCAAGAAAGAGCGGGACTTTACAATGAGCAGTTCTTC
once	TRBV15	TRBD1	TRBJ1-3	CATSRLRGTGFSGNTIYF	TGTGCCACCAGCAGGTTAAGAGGGACAGGGTTCTCTGGAAACACCATATATTTT
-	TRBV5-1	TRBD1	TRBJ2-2	CASSSSGQATGELFF	TGCGCCAGCAGCTCATCGGGACAGGCAACCGGGGAGCTGTTTTTT
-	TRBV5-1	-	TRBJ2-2	CASSWKGGNTGELFF	TGCGCCAGCAGCTGGAAAGGGGGGAACACCGGGGAGCTGTTTTTT
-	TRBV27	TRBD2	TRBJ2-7	CASSPTRGRAFEQYF	TGTGCCAGCAGTCCAACTCGCGGGAGGGCCTTCGAGCAGTACTTC
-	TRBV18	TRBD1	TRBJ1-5	CASSSDRGEQPQHF	TGTGCCAGCTCATCCGACAGGGGAGAGCAGCCCCAGCATTTT
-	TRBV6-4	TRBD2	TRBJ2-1	CASSPGTSPSLGGQFF	TGTGCCAGCAGCCCCGGGACTAGCCCATCACTCGGTGGGCAGTTCTTC
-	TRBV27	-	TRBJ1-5	CASRGYSNQPQHF	TGTGCCAGCAGAGGATATAGCAATCAGCCCCAGCATTTT
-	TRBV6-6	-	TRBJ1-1	CASTPELGGTEAFF	TGTGCCAGCACCCCGGAGTTGGGGGGCACTGAAGCTTTCTTT
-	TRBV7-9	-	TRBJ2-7	CASNPGGVDYEQYF	TGTGCCAGCAACCCAGGGGGGGTTGACTACGAGCAGTACTTC
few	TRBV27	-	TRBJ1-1	CASAPGLGTEAFF	TGTGCCAGTGCCCCGGGTCTGGGGACTGAAGCTTTCTTT
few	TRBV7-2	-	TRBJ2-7	CASSFSGFYEQYF	TGTGCCAGCAGCTTCTCAGGCTTCTACGAGCAGTACTTC
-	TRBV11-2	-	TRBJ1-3	CASSLGPVSSGNTIYF	TGTGCCAGCAGCTTAGGTCCGGTGAGCTCTGGAAACACCATATATTTT
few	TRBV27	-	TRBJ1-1	CASSLLVNTEAFF	TGTGCCAGCAGTTTATTGGTGAACACTGAAGCTTTCTTT
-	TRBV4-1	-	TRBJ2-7	CASSQVGGYEQYF	TGCGCCAGCAGCCAAGTCGGCGGCTACGAGCAGTACTTC
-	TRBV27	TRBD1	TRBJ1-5	CASSLLGTGKQPQHF	TGTGCCAGCAGTTTATTAGGGACAGGGAAACAGCCCCAGCATTTT
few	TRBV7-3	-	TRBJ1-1	CASSLGENTEAFF	TGTGCCAGCAGTCTGGGTGAGAACACTGAAGCTTTCTTT
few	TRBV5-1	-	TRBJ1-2	CASSAATVYGYTF	TGCGCCAGCAGCGCGGCCACTGTTTATGGCTACACCTTC
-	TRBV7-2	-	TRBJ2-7	CASSSRSLTGLGTYEQYF	TGTGCCAGCAGCTCAAGGAGCCTTACAGGATTGGGGACCTACGAGCAGTACTTC
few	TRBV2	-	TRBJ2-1	CASRKQGWNEQFF	TGTGCCAGCAGAAAACAGGGTTGGAATGAGCAGTTCTTC